The rows below give T cell receptor beta chains drawn from one sample of a study of spatial heterogeneity in lung cancer. TCRdb re-derived calls from the 5' RACE reads in MiXCR, one entry per CDR3 protein. The sample has several thousand distinct CDR3 sequences; 4.5% to 6.5% are singletons. The sample in question was lung tumor tissue, obtained at surgery. Receptor source: a female donor with early-stage non-small cell lung cancer. Each CDR3 is given with its conserved first and last residue. The order of the fields is V gene, J gene, D gene, clone size, CDR3 DNA, CDR3 protein. A D gene is named only where the DNA matches it firmly. Clone size is shown for a subset of rows, as once, few, many or a class of expanded clone.

>TRBV20-1|TRBJ1-1|-|medium-sized
TGCAGTGCTTTCCCGACCGGGAACACTGAAGCTTTCTTT
CSAFPTGNTEAFF
>TRBV12-3/TRBV12-4|TRBJ1-2|TRBD1|many
TGTGCCAGCAGCCTAGGTACAGGGGGCTATGGCTACACCTTC
CASSLGTGGYGYTF
>TRBV9|TRBJ1-3|-|many
TGTGCCAGCAGCGTAGGGGCGGGGGCCGCTGGAAACACCATATATTTT
CASSVGAGAAGNTIYF
>TRBV5-4|TRBJ2-7|-|medium-sized
TGTGCCAGCAGCTTGGGGCAGAATCCCTACGAGCAGTACTTC
CASSLGQNPYEQYF
>TRBV12-5|TRBJ1-5|-|medium-sized
TGTGCTAGTGGTTCGGACCGGAGATGGCCCCAGCATTTT
CASGSDRRWPQHF
>TRBV9|TRBJ1-2|TRBD1|medium-sized
TGTGCCAGCAGCGGCTACAGGGGGCGGATCTATGGCTACACCTTC
CASSGYRGRIYGYTF
>TRBV7-6|TRBJ2-3|TRBD2|few
TGTGCCAGCAGGAATGGACTAGCGGGTTCAGATACGCAGTATTTT
CASRNGLAGSDTQYF
>TRBV7-3|TRBJ2-1|-|medium-sized
TGTGCCAGCAGCTTAATTGGTACAGGGAACAATGAGCAGTTCTTC
CASSLIGTGNNEQFF
>TRBV28|TRBJ2-3|TRBD1|-
TGTGCCAGCGACCGACAGGGGGATGGCACAGATACGCAGTATTTT
CASDRQGDGTDTQYF
>TRBV25-1|TRBJ1-1|-|medium-sized
TGTGCCAGCAGTGAGACGAATACGGCAAGGGCTGAAGCTTTCTTT
CASSETNTARAEAFF
>TRBV7-2|TRBJ1-2|-|many
TGTGCCAGCACCTTGACAGGTCCCTATGGCTACACCTTC
CASTLTGPYGYTF
>TRBV28|TRBJ1-1|TRBD1|medium-sized
TGTGCCAGCAGCTCCGCCGGGACAGCGGACACTGAAGCTTTCTTT
CASSSAGTADTEAFF
>TRBV2|TRBJ1-5|-|medium-sized
TGTGCCAGCAGTGACGGAGGGTATAGCAATCAGCCCCAGCATTTT
CASSDGGYSNQPQHF
>TRBV7-9|TRBJ1-6|-|medium-sized
TGTGCCAGCAGCTTATTGGCCTCACCCCTCCACTTT
CASSLLASPLHF
>TRBV11-2|TRBJ2-3|-|-
TGTGCCAGCAGCTTATACGGCAGCACAGATACGCAGTATTTT
CASSLYGSTDTQYF
>TRBV5-1|TRBJ1-6|-|-
TGCGCCAGCAGCCCGGACACCTCCTATAATTCACCCCTCCACTTT
CASSPDTSYNSPLHF
>TRBV6-5|TRBJ2-3|-|medium-sized
TGTGCCAGCAGCCCGGGGGTCGGGGCAGATACGCAGTATTTT
CASSPGVGADTQYF
>TRBV12-3/TRBV12-4|TRBJ2-5|TRBD2|medium-sized
TGTGCCAGTAAGCGGGGACTACAAGAGACCCAGTACTTC
CASKRGLQETQYF
>TRBV12-3/TRBV12-4|TRBJ1-5|-|medium-sized
TGTGCCAGCAGTTTAAGCGGGGAACAGCCCCAGCATTTT
CASSLSGEQPQHF
>TRBV4-2|TRBJ2-3|TRBD2|medium-sized
TGTGCCAGCAGCCCGCAACTAGCGGGAGTTGGCACAGATACGCAGTATTTT
CASSPQLAGVGTDTQYF
>TRBV25-1|TRBJ2-1|-|medium-sized
TGTGCCAGCAGTGAATTGGGGCAGAATGAGCAGTTCTTC
CASSELGQNEQFF
>TRBV5-1|TRBJ1-1|-|medium-sized
TGCGCCAGCAGCCCGGGCGGGGGGCCGGCTTTCTTT
CASSPGGGPAFF
>TRBV5-1|TRBJ1-3|-|many
TGCGCCAGCAGCTCCGGGAGAAACACCATATATTTT
CASSSGRNTIYF
>TRBV24-1|TRBJ1-5|-|medium-sized
TGTGCCACCAGTGATCGTCCGGGACCCCTGGTCGATCAGCCCCAGCATTTT
CATSDRPGPLVDQPQHF
>TRBV29-1|TRBJ1-3|-|-
TGCAGCGTTGGCGGCATACAAAGCTCTGGAAACACCATATATTTT
CSVGGIQSSGNTIYF
>TRBV12-3/TRBV12-4|TRBJ2-4|-|many
TGTGCCAGCAGTTTCTCTGGGAACATTCAGTACTTC
CASSFSGNIQYF
>TRBV28|TRBJ2-7|TRBD1|medium-sized
TGTGCCAGCAGTTTCCCCCGACAGGGGGGGGCCTACGAGCAGTACTTC
CASSFPRQGGAYEQYF
>TRBV27|TRBJ1-1|-|-
TGTGCCAGCAGTTTTGTCATGAACACTGAAGCTTTCTTT
CASSFVMNTEAFF
>TRBV29-1|TRBJ2-7|-|many
TGCAGCGTTGTAGGCGGCTCCTACGAGCAGTACTTC
CSVVGGSYEQYF
>TRBV12-3/TRBV12-4|TRBJ1-1|-|once
TGTGCCAGCAGTTCCCTTTACAGGACTGAAGCTTTCTTT
CASSSLYRTEAFF
>TRBV9|TRBJ2-3|-|many
TGTGCCAGCAGCGCCCGGGACTCGTTAGATACGCAGTATTTT
CASSARDSLDTQYF